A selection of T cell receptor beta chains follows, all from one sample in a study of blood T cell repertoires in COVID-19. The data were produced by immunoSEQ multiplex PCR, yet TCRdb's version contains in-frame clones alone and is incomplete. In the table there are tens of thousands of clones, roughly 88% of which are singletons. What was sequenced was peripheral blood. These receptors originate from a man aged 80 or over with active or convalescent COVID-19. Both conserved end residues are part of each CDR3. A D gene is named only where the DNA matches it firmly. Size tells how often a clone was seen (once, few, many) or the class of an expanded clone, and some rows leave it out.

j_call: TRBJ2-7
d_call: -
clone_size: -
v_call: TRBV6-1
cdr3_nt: TGTGCCAGCAGTGAAAGGGCAGTCAGGGCGTCCGAGCAGTACTTC
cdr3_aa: CASSERAVRASEQYF

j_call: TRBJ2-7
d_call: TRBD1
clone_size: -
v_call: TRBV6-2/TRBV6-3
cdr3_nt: TGTGCCAGCAGTAGACAGGGCTACGAGCAGTACTTC
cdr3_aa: CASSRQGYEQYF

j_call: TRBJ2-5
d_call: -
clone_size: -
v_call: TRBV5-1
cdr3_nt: TGCGCCAGCAGCCAAGGACAGCCCCGGGAGACCCAGTACTTC
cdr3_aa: CASSQGQPRETQYF

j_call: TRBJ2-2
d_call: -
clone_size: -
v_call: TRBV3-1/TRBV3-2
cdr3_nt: TGTGCCAGCAGCCAAGCAGGGGGGATCGGGGAGCTGTTTTTT
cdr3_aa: CASSQAGGIGELFF

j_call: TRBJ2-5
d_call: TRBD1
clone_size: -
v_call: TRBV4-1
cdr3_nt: TGCGCCAGCAGCCAAGAGGTACAGGGGGCGAAAAAGACCCAGTACTTC
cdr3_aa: CASSQEVQGAKKTQYF

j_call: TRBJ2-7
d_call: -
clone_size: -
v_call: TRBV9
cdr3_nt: TGTGCCAGCAGCTCTAGCGTATCCGGGCTACTTTACGAGCAGTACTTC
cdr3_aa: CASSSSVSGLLYEQYF

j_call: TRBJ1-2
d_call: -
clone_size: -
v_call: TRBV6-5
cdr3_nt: TGTGCCAGCAGTTACGGGGGGGCTGGAGGCTACACCTTC
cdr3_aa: CASSYGGAGGYTF

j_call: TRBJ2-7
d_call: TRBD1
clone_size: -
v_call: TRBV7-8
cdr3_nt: TGTGCCAGCAGCTTAGCGAGGGGGCCAGGCTCCTACGAGCAGTACTTC
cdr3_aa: CASSLARGPGSYEQYF

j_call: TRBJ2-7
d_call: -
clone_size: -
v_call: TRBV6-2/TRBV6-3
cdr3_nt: TGTGCCAGCAGTTATTTGTCAGGGTCCTACGAGCAGTACTTC
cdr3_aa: CASSYLSGSYEQYF

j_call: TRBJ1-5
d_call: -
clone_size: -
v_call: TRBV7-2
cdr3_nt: TGTGCCAGCAGCTTGGCAGGGGGCAATCAGCCCCAGCATTTT
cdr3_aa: CASSLAGGNQPQHF

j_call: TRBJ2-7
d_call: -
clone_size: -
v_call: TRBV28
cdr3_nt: TGTGCCAGCAGTTTTGGGCCAGCCTACGAGCAGTACTTC
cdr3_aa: CASSFGPAYEQYF

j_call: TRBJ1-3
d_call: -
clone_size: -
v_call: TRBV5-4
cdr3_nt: TGTGCCAGCAGCGACAGGAGCTCTGGAAACACCATATATTTT
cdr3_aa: CASSDRSSGNTIYF

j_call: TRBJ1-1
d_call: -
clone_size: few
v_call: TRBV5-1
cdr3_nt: TGCGCCAGCAGCTTGGCTGGAGTCGGGAACACTGAAGCTTTCTTT
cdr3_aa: CASSLAGVGNTEAFF

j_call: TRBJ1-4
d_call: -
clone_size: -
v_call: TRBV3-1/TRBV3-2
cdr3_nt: TGTGCCAGCAGCCACCGGGGGACGGATAATGAAAAACTGTTTTTT
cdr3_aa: CASSHRGTDNEKLFF

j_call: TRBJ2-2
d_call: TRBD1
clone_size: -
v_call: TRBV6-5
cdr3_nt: TGTGCCAGCAGTAGGGGACAGGTGAACACCGGGGAGCTGTTTTTT
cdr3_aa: CASSRGQVNTGELFF

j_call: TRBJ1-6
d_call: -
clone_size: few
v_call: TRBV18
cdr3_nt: TGTGCCAGCTCACCACTGGGTGGGGCAGGGAATTCACCCCTCCACTTT
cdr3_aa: CASSPLGGAGNSPLHF

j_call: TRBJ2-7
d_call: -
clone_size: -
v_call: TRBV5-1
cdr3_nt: TGCGCCAGCAGCTTCGGACAGCCACGGTGGGAGCAGTACTTC
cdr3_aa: CASSFGQPRWEQYF

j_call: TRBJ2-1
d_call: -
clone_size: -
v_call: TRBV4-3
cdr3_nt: TGCGCCAGCAGCCAAAGTCATCGGGGTAACAATGAGCAGTTCTTC
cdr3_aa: CASSQSHRGNNEQFF

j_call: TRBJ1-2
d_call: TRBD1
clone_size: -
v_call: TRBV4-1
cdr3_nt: TGCGCCAGCAGCCCCGGACAGGGGTTTAGGTATGGCTACACCTTC
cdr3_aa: CASSPGQGFRYGYTF

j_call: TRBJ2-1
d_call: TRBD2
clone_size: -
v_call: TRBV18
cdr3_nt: TGTGCCAGCTCAAAATCACCGGGAGGGCCCCATGAGCAGTTCTTC
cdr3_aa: CASSKSPGGPHEQFF

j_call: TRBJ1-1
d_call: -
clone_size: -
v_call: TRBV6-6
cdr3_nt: TGTGCCAGCAGTTACTCTGGCGGAACGAACACTGAAGCTTTCTTT
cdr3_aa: CASSYSGGTNTEAFF

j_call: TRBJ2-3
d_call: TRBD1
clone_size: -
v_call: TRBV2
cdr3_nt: TGTGCCACCCGGACAGGGGCGACAGATACGCAGTATTTT
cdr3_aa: CATRTGATDTQYF

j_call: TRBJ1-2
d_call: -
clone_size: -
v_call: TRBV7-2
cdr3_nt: TGTGCCAGCAGCTTAGCGGTAGCCAACTATGGCTACACCTTC
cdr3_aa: CASSLAVANYGYTF

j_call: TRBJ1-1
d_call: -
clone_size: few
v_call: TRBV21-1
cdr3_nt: TGTACCAAACCAGACCCGGGGACTGACACTGAAGCTTTCTTT
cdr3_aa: CTKPDPGTDTEAFF

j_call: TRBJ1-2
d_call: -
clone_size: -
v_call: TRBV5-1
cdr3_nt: TGCGCCAGCAGCGCGAGCCAGGGCAACTATGGCTACACCTTC
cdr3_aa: CASSASQGNYGYTF

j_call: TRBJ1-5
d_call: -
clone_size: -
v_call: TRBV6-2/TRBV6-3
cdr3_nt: TGTGCCAGCAGTTACAGCAGGGAGGGTCAGCCCCAGCATTTT
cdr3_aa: CASSYSREGQPQHF

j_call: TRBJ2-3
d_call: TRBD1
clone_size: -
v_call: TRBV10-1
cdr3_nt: TGCGCCAGCTCTTCAGGGGGCCTGGCAGATACGCAGTATTTT
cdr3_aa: CASSSGGLADTQYF

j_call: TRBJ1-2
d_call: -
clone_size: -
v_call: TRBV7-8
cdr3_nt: TGTGCCAGCAGCCCACGGGGGATACCACTAGGCTATGGCTACACCTTC
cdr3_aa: CASSPRGIPLGYGYTF

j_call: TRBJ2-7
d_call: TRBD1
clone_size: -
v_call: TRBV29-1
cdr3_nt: TGCAGCGGGGGACAGGGGGCGTACGAGCAGTACTTC
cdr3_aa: CSGGQGAYEQYF

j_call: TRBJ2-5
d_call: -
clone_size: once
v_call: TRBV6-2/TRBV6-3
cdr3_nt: TGTGCCAGCAGTCTACAGGGAAAGACCCAGTACTTC
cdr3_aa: CASSLQGKTQYF

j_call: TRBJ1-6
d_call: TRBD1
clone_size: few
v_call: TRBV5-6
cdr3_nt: TGTGCCAGCAGCTTCCGCAGGGGGAATTCACCCCTCCACTTT
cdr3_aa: CASSFRRGNSPLHF

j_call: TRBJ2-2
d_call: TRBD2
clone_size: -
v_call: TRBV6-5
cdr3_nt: TGTGCCAGCAGTTACAGTAGCGGGGCGGGCACCGGGGAGCTGTTTTTT
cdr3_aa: CASSYSSGAGTGELFF

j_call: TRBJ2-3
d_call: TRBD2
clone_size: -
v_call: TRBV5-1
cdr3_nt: TGCGCCAGCAGCTTGTGGGGGGGTAAAACAGATACGCAGTATTTT
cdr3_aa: CASSLWGGKTDTQYF

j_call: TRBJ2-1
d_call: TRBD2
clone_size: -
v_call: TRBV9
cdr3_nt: TGTGCCAGCAGCCCCAGACTAGCAACTTACAATGAGCAGTTCTTC
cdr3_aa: CASSPRLATYNEQFF

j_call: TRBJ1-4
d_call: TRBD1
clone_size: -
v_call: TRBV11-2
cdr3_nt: TGTGCCAGCAGTTTTGGGACAGGGACCCGGGAAAAACTGTTTTTT
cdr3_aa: CASSFGTGTREKLFF

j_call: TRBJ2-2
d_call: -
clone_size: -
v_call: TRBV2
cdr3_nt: TGTGCCAGCAGTGAAGGAGTCAGGCTCACCGGGGAGCTGTTTTTT
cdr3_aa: CASSEGVRLTGELFF

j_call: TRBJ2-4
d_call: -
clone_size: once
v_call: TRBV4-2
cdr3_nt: TGTGCCAGCAGCCAAGAGGGCAGCTATGGTAGGACCAAAAACATTCAGTACTTC
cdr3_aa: CASSQEGSYGRTKNIQYF

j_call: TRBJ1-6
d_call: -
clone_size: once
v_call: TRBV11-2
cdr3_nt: TGTGCCAGCAGCTTCAACCCCGGGGATTCACCCCTCCACTTT
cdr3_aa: CASSFNPGDSPLHF

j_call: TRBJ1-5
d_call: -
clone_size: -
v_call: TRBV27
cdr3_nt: TGTGCCAGCAGTTTACTGTCCGAGGGTTCGGTTCAGCCCCAGCATTTT
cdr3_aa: CASSLLSEGSVQPQHF

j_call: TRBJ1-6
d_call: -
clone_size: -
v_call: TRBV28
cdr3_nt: TGTGCCAGCACCCCCAGCGCCAGCCTGTCCCTCCACTTT
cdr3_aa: CASTPSASLSLHF

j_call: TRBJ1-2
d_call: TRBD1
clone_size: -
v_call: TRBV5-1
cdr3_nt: TGCGCCAGCAGCCCCGGCCCGGGACAGGAGACCCATGGCTACACCTTC
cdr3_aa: CASSPGPGQETHGYTF